A single TCR beta chain is shown here with its context. Its target is unknown. Individual cDNA molecules had unique molecular identifiers attached to them by the library. In the original workflow: Over 95,000 TCRs per sample was the median, with a range of about 20,000 to 690,600. TCRdb called the RACE reads again in MiXCR, with one record for every CDR3 protein. Here the V and J calls rest on TCRdb's processing, not on the authors' analysis. The table includes roughly 75,000 distinct CDR3 sequences, around 9.4% detected once. This record belongs to a study of human T cells and chemical hapten exposure. Study information: Per-sample TCR yield variability stemmed mainly from small pooled library volume differences. Findings and limits, study-wide: No shift was seen in TCRs above 1 in 1000 frequency with DPC sensitization.

The time point is: healthy volunteer bleed at 6 weeks. It was from unfractionated whole blood that total RNA was extracted. The sequence was obtained from a female donor in good health. Some clones in this sample may be carry-over from other donors' samples. The sequencing input was whole blood.

In DNA form, the CDR3 reads TGTGTCCTTTCGGTCTTGGCCTACGAGCAGTACTTC. Translated: CVLSVLAYEQYF. This chain connects TRBV21-1 to TRBJ2-7. TRBV21-1 is a known pseudogene. This CDR3 region has 12 residues.